Listed below are T cell receptor beta chains from one sample, sequenced in a study of Ad26.COV2.S vaccination and SARS-CoV-2 variants. The table came from immunoSEQ multiplex PCR; TCRdb's copy has only in-frame clones and leaves some out. Among about 450,000 clones listed, 80% to 90% were seen once. Sequencing was performed on peripheral blood, taken in a trial of Ad26.COV2.S vaccine versus placebo. The receptors stem from a person aged 18-65 years who received the Ad26.COV2.S COVID-19 vaccine or a placebo. Each CDR3 is given with its conserved first and last residue. The D gene is left open where the match is weak. Clone sizes are given selectively: once, few, many, or a class where the clone is expanded.

abundance,d_gene,v_gene,j_gene,CDR3aa,CDR3nt
NA,TRBD1,TRBV9,TRBJ1-6,CASSVEDRGGSPLHF,TGTGCCAGCAGCGTAGAGGACAGGGGGGGATCACCCCTCCACTTT
NA,NA,TRBV4-2,TRBJ1-2,CASSPDRGERGYTF,TGTGCCAGCAGCCCAGATAGGGGCGAGCGTGGCTACACCTTC
NA,NA,TRBV18,TRBJ2-7,CASSDRIYEQYF,TGTGCCAGCTCTGACAGGATCTACGAGCAGTACTTC
NA,NA,TRBV6-5,TRBJ1-1,CASSLVTPMNTEAFF,TGTGCCAGCAGTTTAGTGACACCCATGAACACTGAAGCTTTCTTT
NA,TRBD1,TRBV7-8,TRBJ1-5,CASSFLGAGGSQPQHF,TGTGCCAGCAGCTTCTTGGGAGCAGGGGGAAGTCAGCCCCAGCATTTT
NA,NA,TRBV5-1,TRBJ1-2,CASSSTPGSYGYTF,TGCGCCAGCAGCTCCACCCCTGGGAGCTATGGCTACACCTTC
NA,TRBD1,TRBV5-6,TRBJ2-2,CASSPAMSTGGAPGELFF,TGTGCCAGCAGCCCCGCAATGTCGACAGGGGGCGCCCCCGGGGAGCTGTTTTTT
NA,TRBD1,TRBV29-1,TRBJ1-2,CSVEAGTGGRGYTF,TGCAGCGTTGAAGCCGGGACAGGGGGACGAGGCTACACCTTC
once,NA,TRBV5-4,TRBJ1-1,CASRYGGGTEAFF,TGTGCCAGCAGGTACGGGGGGGGGACTGAAGCTTTCTTT
NA,NA,TRBV18,TRBJ2-5,CASSPQVARSWTQYF,TGTGCCAGCTCACCACAGGTCGCCAGGTCGTGGACCCAGTACTTC
NA,NA,TRBV7-3,TRBJ2-2,CASSPRKGGELFF,TGTGCCAGCAGCCCCAGGAAGGGCGGGGAGCTGTTTTTT
NA,NA,TRBV6-1,TRBJ2-4,CASTHLAENIQYF,TGTGCCAGCACCCATTTGGCGGAAAACATTCAGTACTTC
NA,NA,TRBV14,TRBJ2-2,CASSIFLNTGELFF,TGTGCCAGCAGCATATTCTTGAACACCGGGGAGCTGTTTTTT
NA,TRBD1,TRBV30,TRBJ1-5,CAWTGGLSGPQHF,TGTGCCTGGACAGGGGGCTTATCAGGGCCCCAGCATTTT
NA,NA,TRBV29-1,TRBJ1-1,CSVFGGTYTEAFF,TGCAGCGTTTTCGGGGGCACGTACACTGAAGCTTTCTTT
NA,NA,TRBV30,TRBJ2-2,CAWDRTNTGELFF,TGTGCCTGGGACAGGACGAACACCGGGGAGCTGTTTTTT
NA,TRBD1,TRBV6-6,TRBJ1-2,CASSPIGQGASRGYTF,TGTGCCAGCAGTCCGATCGGACAGGGCGCGTCTCGTGGCTACACCTTC
NA,NA,TRBV7-8,TRBJ2-3,CASSLPESTDTQYF,TGTGCCAGCAGCTTACCCGAGTCCACAGATACGCAGTATTTT
NA,TRBD1,TRBV5-1,TRBJ2-2,CASSPSDRGLVGELFF,TGCGCCAGCAGCCCCTCGGACAGGGGCTTAGTCGGGGAGCTGTTTTTT
NA,NA,TRBV30,TRBJ1-5,CAWSVGSLSSNQPQHF,TGTGCCTGGAGTGTAGGGTCCCTCAGTAGCAATCAGCCCCAGCATTTT
once,NA,TRBV9,TRBJ1-2,CASSVAEAGGYTF,TGTGCCAGCAGCGTAGCAGAGGCGGGGGGCTACACCTTC
NA,TRBD1,TRBV7-2,TRBJ2-1,CASSLGTGNEQFF,TGTGCCAGCAGCTTAGGGACAGGCAATGAGCAGTTCTTC
NA,NA,TRBV5-4,TRBJ2-2,CASSPDVRSAAGELFF,TGTGCCAGCAGCCCAGACGTAAGGTCGGCGGCCGGGGAGCTGTTTTTT
NA,TRBD1,TRBV28,TRBJ1-2,CASSLVLSDRGYTF,TGTGCCAGCAGTTTGGTTCTCTCGGACAGGGGCTACACCTTC
NA,NA,TRBV19,TRBJ2-3,CASSIGGLSTDTQYF,TGTGCCAGTAGTATAGGAGGGCTTAGCACAGATACGCAGTATTTT
NA,TRBD1,TRBV24-1,TRBJ2-5,CATSTARDSKETQYF,TGTGCCACCAGTACCGCCCGGGACAGTAAAGAGACCCAGTACTTC
NA,TRBD2,TRBV7-3,TRBJ2-1,CASSAAAGGPNEQFF,TGTGCCAGCAGCGCCGCGGCGGGGGGGCCAAATGAGCAGTTCTTC
NA,NA,TRBV6-6,TRBJ2-3,CASSNDLTDTQYF,TGTGCCAGCAGTAACGACTTGACAGATACGCAGTATTTT
NA,NA,TRBV6-1,TRBJ2-3,CASSEVPGGADMDTQYF,TGTGCCAGCAGTGAGGTTCCGGGGGGCGCGGATATGGATACGCAGTATTTT
NA,NA,TRBV7-8,TRBJ1-5,CASSSINQPQHF,TGTGCCAGCAGCTCCATCAATCAGCCCCAGCATTTT
NA,NA,TRBV7-9,TRBJ1-1,CASSPPRGAPMNTEAFF,TGTGCCAGCAGCCCGCCGAGGGGGGCCCCCATGAACACTGAAGCTTTCTTT
NA,NA,TRBV2,TRBJ2-5,CASSEGEYQETQYF,TGTGCCAGCAGTGAAGGAGAGTACCAAGAGACCCAGTACTTC
many,NA,TRBV5-6,TRBJ2-2,CASSFGDRDTGELFF,TGTGCCAGCAGCTTTGGCGACAGAGACACCGGGGAGCTGTTTTTT
once,TRBD2,TRBV4-3,TRBJ2-1,CASSSLAGTYNEQFF,TGCGCCAGCAGCTCTCTAGCGGGTACCTACAATGAGCAGTTCTTC
NA,NA,TRBV7-2,TRBJ1-2,CASSPGGGLGYTF,TGTGCCAGCAGCCCTGGGGGGGGATTAGGCTACACCTTC
NA,NA,TRBV19,TRBJ1-2,CASSISRGYGYTF,TGTGCCAGTAGTATCTCCAGGGGCTATGGCTACACCTTC
NA,TRBD1,TRBV5-1,TRBJ1-2,CASSFPQGQGSYGYTF,TGCGCCAGCAGCTTTCCCCAGGGACAGGGAAGCTATGGCTACACCTTC
NA,NA,TRBV4-3,TRBJ2-1,CASSRDGRVNEQFF,TGCGCCAGCAGCAGAGATGGCAGGGTGAATGAGCAGTTCTTC
NA,NA,TRBV28,TRBJ1-3,CASSLRGSGNTIYF,TGTGCCAGCAGTTTAAGAGGCTCCGGAAACACCATATATTTT
NA,NA,TRBV5-1,TRBJ2-2,CASSTGNTGELFF,TGCGCCAGCAGCACCGGGAACACCGGGGAGCTGTTTTTT
once,NA,TRBV20-1,TRBJ1-1,CSASLGVAGEAFF,TGCAGTGCTAGTCTCGGGGTAGCCGGTGAAGCTTTCTTT
NA,NA,TRBV11-3,TRBJ2-1,CASSSSTDHNEQFF,TGTGCCAGCAGCTCGAGTACGGATCACAATGAGCAGTTCTTC
NA,TRBD2,TRBV5-4,TRBJ2-3,CASSRPTSGDRDTQYF,TGTGCCAGCAGCCGCCCGACTAGCGGGGACCGGGATACGCAGTATTTT